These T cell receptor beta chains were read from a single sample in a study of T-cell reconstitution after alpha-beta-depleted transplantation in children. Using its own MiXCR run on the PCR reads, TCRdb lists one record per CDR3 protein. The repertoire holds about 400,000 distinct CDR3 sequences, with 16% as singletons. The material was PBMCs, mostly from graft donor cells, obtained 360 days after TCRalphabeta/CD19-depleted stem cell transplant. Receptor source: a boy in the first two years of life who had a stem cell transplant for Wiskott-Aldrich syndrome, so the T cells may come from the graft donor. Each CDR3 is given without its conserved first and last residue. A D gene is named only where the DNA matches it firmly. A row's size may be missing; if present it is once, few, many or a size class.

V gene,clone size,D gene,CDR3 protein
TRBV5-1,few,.,ASSPSPNTGELF
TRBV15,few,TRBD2,ATSRGGSGRWGSYNEQF
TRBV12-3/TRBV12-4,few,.,ASSWSRDGLGEQY
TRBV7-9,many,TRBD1,ASSLRGGDTGELF
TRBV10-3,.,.,AISGTENYGYT
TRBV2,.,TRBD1,ASSEWGTGPTDTQY
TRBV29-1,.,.,SASTGNTEAF
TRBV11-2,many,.,ASSAGTANEQF
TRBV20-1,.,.,SASKMQSSYNEQF
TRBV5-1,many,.,ASSFGGSSYNSPLH
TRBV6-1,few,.,ASSRQDTGELF
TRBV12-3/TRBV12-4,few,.,ASKEGRSYNEQF
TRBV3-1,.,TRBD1,ASSPGQVFYYEQY
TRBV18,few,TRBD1,ASSPIQGENTIY
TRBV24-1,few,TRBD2,ATSDTGGSNEQY
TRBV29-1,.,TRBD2,SVEDSASGGVDEQF